Listed below are T cell receptor beta chains from one sample, sequenced in a study of T cell repertoires in cytomegalovirus infection. TCRdb processed the reads anew with MiXCR; each CDR3 protein has one entry. The table includes some 800,000 distinct CDR3 sequences, almost 30% detected once. The antigens of these receptors remain unknown. The sample consisted of cultured CD8+ T cells from PBMCs, taken from culture after CMV antigen stimulation. Every receptor here comes from a human donor in good health (CMV status not recorded). Some clones in this sample may be carry-over from other donors' samples. Both conserved end residues are part of each CDR3. Fields, in order: CDR3 protein, CDR3 DNA, D gene, V gene, clone size, J gene. D genes are given only for firm matches. Size values are once, few and many counts, or a class for expanded clones, and some rows have none.

cdr3_aa: CASSLALVGYEQYF
cdr3_nt: TGTGCCAGCAGCTTGGCCTTGGTTGGGTACGAGCAGTACTTC
d_call: NA
v_call: TRBV5-6
clone_size: NA
j_call: TRBJ2-7

cdr3_aa: CAIQSTAYEQYF
cdr3_nt: TGTGCCATCCAGTCTACAGCCTACGAGCAGTACTTC
d_call: NA
v_call: TRBV10-3
clone_size: few
j_call: TRBJ2-7

cdr3_aa: CASSGPGGVSAETQYF
cdr3_nt: TGTGCCAGCAGCGGACCAGGGGGAGTTTCGGCGGAGACCCAGTACTTC
d_call: TRBD1
v_call: TRBV9
clone_size: NA
j_call: TRBJ2-5

cdr3_aa: CASSEPTLFPGQLF
cdr3_nt: TGTGCCAGCAGTGAACCCACATTATTCCCGGGGCAACTCTTC
d_call: NA
v_call: TRBV2
clone_size: NA
j_call: TRBJ2-7

cdr3_aa: CASSQGDRAPSYEQYF
cdr3_nt: TGTGCCAGCAGTCAAGGGGACAGGGCTCCCTCCTACGAGCAGTACTTC
d_call: TRBD1
v_call: TRBV12-3/TRBV12-4
clone_size: few
j_call: TRBJ2-7

cdr3_aa: CASSLGNRVTDTQYF
cdr3_nt: TGTGCCAGCAGCTTAGGAAACAGGGTCACAGATACGCAGTATTTT
d_call: NA
v_call: TRBV7-2
clone_size: NA
j_call: TRBJ2-3

cdr3_aa: CASTARNRGHFAFF
cdr3_nt: TGTGCCAGCACAGCGCGAAACAGGGGGCATTTTGCTTTCTTT
d_call: TRBD1
v_call: TRBV19
clone_size: NA
j_call: TRBJ1-1

cdr3_aa: CASSQLGDQETQYF
cdr3_nt: TGTGCCAGCAGCCAATTGGGGGACCAAGAGACCCAGTACTTC
d_call: NA
v_call: TRBV14
clone_size: NA
j_call: TRBJ2-5

cdr3_aa: CASSSPTSGQLFNEQFF
cdr3_nt: TGTGCCAGTAGTAGTCCAACTAGCGGGCAACTCTTCAATGAGCAGTTCTTC
d_call: TRBD2
v_call: TRBV19
clone_size: NA
j_call: TRBJ2-1

cdr3_aa: CASRGTGNPEAFF
cdr3_nt: TGTGCCAGCCGAGGGACGGGGAACCCTGAAGCTTTCTTT
d_call: NA
v_call: TRBV7-8
clone_size: many
j_call: TRBJ1-1

cdr3_aa: CASSQDLPVPGYGYTF
cdr3_nt: TGCGCCAGCAGCCAAGATCTACCGGTCCCTGGCTATGGCTACACCTTC
d_call: NA
v_call: TRBV4-1
clone_size: few
j_call: TRBJ1-2

cdr3_aa: CASRRGYGYTF
cdr3_nt: TGTGCCAGCAGACGGGGCTATGGCTACACCTTC
d_call: NA
v_call: TRBV27
clone_size: NA
j_call: TRBJ1-2

cdr3_aa: CASSLFEGNLGQFF
cdr3_nt: TGTGCCAGCAGCCTCTTCGAAGGGAATCTGGGGCAGTTCTTC
d_call: NA
v_call: TRBV7-2
clone_size: many
j_call: TRBJ2-1

cdr3_aa: CASSMISDGALNYGYTF
cdr3_nt: TGTGCCAGTAGTATGATCAGCGACGGGGCCCTCAACTATGGCTACACCTTC
d_call: NA
v_call: TRBV19
clone_size: NA
j_call: TRBJ1-2

cdr3_aa: CASTLAGRGRLDEQFF
cdr3_nt: TGTGCCAGCACCCTTGCGGGCAGGGGGCGCTTGGATGAGCAGTTCTTC
d_call: TRBD1
v_call: TRBV6-1
clone_size: many
j_call: TRBJ2-1

cdr3_aa: CASSQRGSRNQPQHF
cdr3_nt: TGTGCCAGCAGCCAACGGGGATCGCGCAATCAGCCCCAGCATTTT
d_call: NA
v_call: TRBV3-1
clone_size: few
j_call: TRBJ1-5

cdr3_aa: CSASGLAMSEQYF
cdr3_nt: TGCAGTGCTAGCGGGCTCGCGATGAGCGAGCAGTACTTC
d_call: NA
v_call: TRBV20-1
clone_size: NA
j_call: TRBJ2-7

cdr3_aa: CASSSRDTGNTIYF
cdr3_nt: TGTGCCAGCAGCTCCCGGGACACTGGAAACACCATATATTTT
d_call: NA
v_call: TRBV7-9
clone_size: NA
j_call: TRBJ1-3

cdr3_aa: CASSLGVADRGDEQFF
cdr3_nt: TGTGCCAGCAGCTTAGGTGTCGCTGACAGAGGCGATGAGCAGTTCTTC
d_call: NA
v_call: TRBV11-3
clone_size: NA
j_call: TRBJ2-1

cdr3_aa: CASSYSAVNTEAFF
cdr3_nt: TGTGCCAGCAGTTACTCTGCAGTGAACACTGAAGCTTTCTTT
d_call: NA
v_call: TRBV6-5
clone_size: many
j_call: TRBJ1-1

cdr3_aa: CASSARLYSNQPQHF
cdr3_nt: TGTGCCAGCAGCGCAAGGCTTTATAGCAATCAGCCCCAGCATTTT
d_call: NA
v_call: TRBV5-6
clone_size: many
j_call: TRBJ1-5

cdr3_aa: CAISRAGVSYNEQFF
cdr3_nt: TGTGCCATCTCCCGCGCAGGGGTGTCCTACAATGAGCAGTTCTTC
d_call: NA
v_call: TRBV27
clone_size: NA
j_call: TRBJ2-1

cdr3_aa: CASSLSESGQMYNEQFF
cdr3_nt: TGTGCCAGCAGCTTAAGTGAATCTGGACAGATGTACAATGAGCAGTTCTTC
d_call: NA
v_call: TRBV7-9
clone_size: many
j_call: TRBJ2-1

cdr3_aa: CASRLGSTQYF
cdr3_nt: TGTGCCAGCAGGTTAGGGAGTACGCAGTATTTT
d_call: NA
v_call: TRBV12-3/TRBV12-4
clone_size: NA
j_call: TRBJ2-3

cdr3_aa: CASTPGGGELFF
cdr3_nt: TGTGCCAGCACCCCTGGAGGCGGGGAGCTGTTTTTT
d_call: NA
v_call: TRBV4-2
clone_size: NA
j_call: TRBJ2-2

cdr3_aa: CASRGGTYNEQFF
cdr3_nt: TGTGCCAGTAGGGGGGGAACCTACAATGAGCAGTTCTTC
d_call: NA
v_call: TRBV19
clone_size: NA
j_call: TRBJ2-1

cdr3_aa: CASSPGSPSSYGYTF
cdr3_nt: TGTGCCAGCAGCCCCGGCTCCCCCTCTAGTTATGGCTACACCTTC
d_call: NA
v_call: TRBV12-3/TRBV12-4
clone_size: many
j_call: TRBJ1-2

cdr3_aa: CASRTGTGGPQDTEAFF
cdr3_nt: TGTGCCAGCAGGACCGGGACAGGGGGCCCACAAGACACTGAAGCTTTCTTT
d_call: TRBD1
v_call: TRBV7-2
clone_size: many
j_call: TRBJ1-1

cdr3_aa: CASAPGVGTEAFF
cdr3_nt: TGTGCCAGTGCCCCGGGGGTCGGCACTGAAGCTTTCTTT
d_call: NA
v_call: TRBV6-6
clone_size: few
j_call: TRBJ1-1

cdr3_aa: CASSLPSGGATGNTIYF
cdr3_nt: TGTGCCAGCAGTTTACCCTCAGGGGGCGCGACTGGAAACACCATATATTTT
d_call: TRBD1
v_call: TRBV27
clone_size: NA
j_call: TRBJ1-3

cdr3_aa: CASSLRQSPYEQYF
cdr3_nt: TGTGCCAGCAGCCTCAGACAGTCACCCTACGAGCAGTACTTC
d_call: NA
v_call: TRBV7-9
clone_size: NA
j_call: TRBJ2-7

cdr3_aa: CASSDPGRAEAFF
cdr3_nt: TGTGCCAGCAGTGATCCGGGGAGGGCTGAAGCTTTCTTT
d_call: NA
v_call: TRBV2
clone_size: few
j_call: TRBJ1-1

cdr3_aa: CASSLVSQVGQPQHF
cdr3_nt: TGTGCCAGCAGCTTGGTCAGCCAGGTGGGTCAGCCCCAGCATTTT
d_call: NA
v_call: TRBV7-2
clone_size: few
j_call: TRBJ1-5

cdr3_aa: CASSQDRSAGNTIYF
cdr3_nt: TGCGCCAGCAGCCAAGATCGGAGTGCTGGAAACACCATATATTTT
d_call: NA
v_call: TRBV4-1
clone_size: few
j_call: TRBJ1-3

cdr3_aa: CASRTDNEQFF
cdr3_nt: TGTGCCAGCAGGACAGACAATGAGCAGTTCTTC
d_call: NA
v_call: TRBV6-5
clone_size: few
j_call: TRBJ2-1

cdr3_aa: CASSLTAGPRSSSPLHF
cdr3_nt: TGTGCCAGCAGCTTAACCGCCGGGCCGCGTTCTAGTTCACCCCTCCACTTT
d_call: NA
v_call: TRBV13
clone_size: NA
j_call: TRBJ1-6

cdr3_aa: CASSERLTAGYTF
cdr3_nt: TGTGCCAGTAGTGAAAGGCTAACGGCAGGCTACACCTTC
d_call: NA
v_call: TRBV19
clone_size: few
j_call: TRBJ1-2

cdr3_aa: CASSLALRARSNYGYTF
cdr3_nt: TGTGCCAGCAGCTTAGCGCTACGGGCAAGATCTAACTATGGCTACACCTTC
d_call: NA
v_call: TRBV7-6
clone_size: few
j_call: TRBJ1-2

cdr3_aa: CASSSSRREAFF
cdr3_nt: TGTGCCAGCAGCTCTTCACGGCGCGAAGCTTTCTTT
d_call: NA
v_call: TRBV7-9
clone_size: few
j_call: TRBJ1-1

cdr3_aa: CASSSSDRGLYGYTF
cdr3_nt: TGTGCCAGCAGTTCGTCGGACAGGGGGCTCTATGGCTACACCTTC
d_call: TRBD1
v_call: TRBV12-3/TRBV12-4
clone_size: once
j_call: TRBJ1-2

cdr3_aa: CASSPGGPNTGELFF
cdr3_nt: TGTGCCAGCAGCCCCGGGGGACCGAACACCGGGGAGCTGTTTTTT
d_call: NA
v_call: TRBV5-4
clone_size: few
j_call: TRBJ2-2

cdr3_aa: CASIHRGDRSTDTQYF
cdr3_nt: TGTGCCAGCATCCACAGAGGGGACCGAAGCACAGATACGCAGTATTTT
d_call: NA
v_call: TRBV6-5
clone_size: NA
j_call: TRBJ2-3

cdr3_aa: CATLGPGQGADTQYF
cdr3_nt: TGTGCCACCCTGGGGCCCGGACAGGGGGCAGATACGCAGTATTTT
d_call: TRBD1
v_call: TRBV6-5
clone_size: few
j_call: TRBJ2-3

cdr3_aa: CATTSDSRASNQPQHF
cdr3_nt: TGTGCCACAACCTCGGACAGCCGAGCGAGCAATCAGCCCCAGCATTTT
d_call: NA
v_call: TRBV7-9
clone_size: many
j_call: TRBJ1-5

cdr3_aa: CASSFYPVRSGLNTEAFF
cdr3_nt: TGTGCCAGCAGTTTTTACCCAGTTCGTTCGGGTCTGAACACTGAAGCTTTCTTT
d_call: NA
v_call: TRBV27
clone_size: few
j_call: TRBJ1-1

cdr3_aa: CAISLFLTGIRPNMTSTDTQYF
cdr3_nt: TGTGCCATCAGTCTCTTCCTTACAGGGATCCGACCCAACATGACTAGCACAGATACGCAGTATTTT
d_call: NA
v_call: TRBV10-3
clone_size: NA
j_call: TRBJ2-3

cdr3_aa: CASSYRVTNSPLHF
cdr3_nt: TGTGCCAGCAGCTACCGGGTCACAAATTCACCCCTCCACTTT
d_call: NA
v_call: TRBV7-2
clone_size: many
j_call: TRBJ1-6

cdr3_aa: CSATSSSGNTIYF
cdr3_nt: TGCAGTGCTACCAGTAGCTCTGGAAACACCATATATTTT
d_call: NA
v_call: TRBV20-1
clone_size: NA
j_call: TRBJ1-3

cdr3_aa: CASSFRDRERDEQFF
cdr3_nt: TGCGCCAGCAGCTTCCGGGACAGGGAAAGGGATGAGCAGTTCTTC
d_call: TRBD1
v_call: TRBV4-1
clone_size: NA
j_call: TRBJ2-1

cdr3_aa: CASSQIQGGLANEKLFF
cdr3_nt: TGCGCCAGCAGCCAAATCCAGGGGGGGTTAGCTAATGAAAAACTGTTTTTT
d_call: TRBD1
v_call: TRBV4-3
clone_size: few
j_call: TRBJ1-4

cdr3_aa: CATFLRGENTEAFF
cdr3_nt: TGTGCCACATTTTTGAGGGGAGAGAACACTGAAGCTTTCTTT
d_call: NA
v_call: TRBV6-6
clone_size: NA
j_call: TRBJ1-1

cdr3_aa: CASSQASGGYYEQYF
cdr3_nt: TGTGCCAGCAGCCAAGCTAGCGGGGGTTACTACGAGCAGTACTTC
d_call: TRBD2
v_call: TRBV14
clone_size: few
j_call: TRBJ2-7

cdr3_aa: CASSIGPGSYEQYF
cdr3_nt: TGTGCCAGTAGTATCGGCCCAGGGTCATACGAGCAGTACTTC
d_call: NA
v_call: TRBV19
clone_size: once
j_call: TRBJ2-7

cdr3_aa: CASSIVKAPNQPQHF
cdr3_nt: TGTGCCAGTAGTATCGTTAAGGCCCCAAATCAGCCCCAGCATTTT
d_call: NA
v_call: TRBV19
clone_size: many
j_call: TRBJ1-5